This T cell receptor (beta chain) emerged from a study of blood T cell repertoires in COVID-19. The wider study: Some COVID-19 samples were acute and others convalescent; all came from the United States, Italy and Spain. PBMCs, B-cell-depleted T cells, or T cells were the source of the cDNA or gDNA that made up the material.

The germline V gene encodes CDR1 MDHEN and CDR2 SYDVKM. Trimming cost V 5 bases and J 4 bases, with 19 bases left between them. CDR3 length: 16 residues. Authors' data handling: By means of reference gene primer amplification, nucleated cell counts were estimated. Sequencing used immunoSEQ multiplex PCR; TCRdb keeps in-frame clones, though not all of them. V and J calls and clone size come straight from that table; D and trimming were deduced from the DNA. The table has about 140,000 clones, 70% to 90% seen once; the top ten hold 1.5% to 1.7%. The sample was peripheral blood. The clonotype originates from a woman in her fifties or sixties with acute or convalescent COVID-19. The J gene is TRBJ2-3, the V gene TRBV28, with D perhaps matching TRBD2 (7 bases). In DNA, the CDR3 is TGTGCCAGCAGTCCTGCCGGGGGGCCGGGAGCAGATACGCAGTATTTT. It is translated as CASSPAGGPGADTQYF.